The 28 T cell receptor beta chains given below trace back to one sample, sequenced in a study of early T cells in non-severe SARS-CoV-2 infection. TCRdb reanalysed the 5' RACE reads using MiXCR and keeps one entry per CDR3 protein. The sample holds around 35,000 distinct CDR3 sequences, around 5.8% seen once. Sequenced material: whole blood. The source of these receptors is an adult who was a healthcare worker with PCR-confirmed SARS-CoV-2 infection or an uninfected control (not recorded which).

At least ten counts were recorded for this clonotype. The chain has TRBV20-1 and TRBJ2-2; TRBD2 is a possible D gene (5 bases). Trimming took 5 bases from V and 6 from J, leaving 19 bases between them. CDR3 length: 15 amino acids. CDR1 DFQATT and CDR2 SNEGSKA come from the germline V gene (reference sequence). As DNA, the CDR3 is TGCAGTGCTCTGTCTAGAAGCCCGAGGGCCGGGGAGCTGTTTTTT. Its protein product is CSALSRSPRAGELFF.

This clonotype appeared many times. The chain employs TRBV2 and TRBJ1-2; perhaps TRBD1 as D (5 bases). Germline V gives CDR1 SNHLY, CDR2 FYNNEI. This CDR3 spans 13 amino acids. V lost 6 bases, J lost 3 bases, and 11 bases lay in between. The DNA of the CDR3 is TGTGCCAGCAGCGCCGGGACGGACTATGGCTACACCTTC. Its protein is CASSAGTDYGYTF.

This clonotype was seen repeatedly, ten times or more. The chain links TRBV6-2 or TRBV6-3 to TRBJ1-1; 7 bases line up with TRBD1. The germline CDR1 and CDR2 sequences are MNHEY and SVGEGT. The CDR3 runs 13 residues. V lost 5 bases and J lost 6; bases outside the gene matches: 6. CDR3 in amino acids: CASSADRAAEAFF. DNA for the CDR3: TGTGCCAGCAGTGCCGACAGGGCCGCTGAAGCTTTCTTT.

This clonotype was recorded many times. The chain couples TRBV11-3 to TRBJ1-1, with D hard to call. With 5 bases removed from V and 3 bases from J, the gap between germline ends came to 13 bases. From germline, CDR1 is SGHNT and CDR2 YENEEA. The CDR3 loop spans 14 amino acids. The DNA of the CDR3 is TGTGCCAGCAGCCCAGGAGGGCAGGACACTGAAGCTTTCTTT. This sequence encodes CASSPGGQDTEAFF.

This clonotype was seen only once. As DNA, the CDR3 is TGTGCCAGCAGCTTAGGGGGGGAGGAAGCAGATACGCAGTATTTT. This gives the protein CASSLGGEEADTQYF. This rearrangement joins TRBV7-2 to TRBJ2-3, with TRBD2 as a possible D gene (6 bases). Trimming removed 1 base at V and 4 bases at J, with 12 bases between. Germline assignment: CDR1 SGHTA and CDR2 FQGNSA. The CDR3 spans 15 residues.

In its sample, this clonotype was seen many times. The rearrangement joins TRBV27 to TRBJ1-5; TRBD1 matches at 9 bases. Looked up from germline, CDR1 is MNHEY and CDR2 is SMNVEV (reference sequence). The CDR3 contains 16 residues. The V segment lost 2 bases and the J segment 2 bases; nucleotides outside the gene matches: 4. The CDR3 spells CASSLRGDRGNQPQHF. The CDR3 DNA sequence: TGTGCCAGCAGTTTACGGGGGGACAGGGGCAATCAGCCCCAGCATTTT.

This chain connects TRBV5-1 to TRBJ2-5, with 7 bases fitting TRBD2. CDR1 is SGHRS and CDR2 is YFSETQ in the germline V gene. The CDR3 length is 17 residues. The V and J ends lost 0 bases and 1 base, in that order; junction bases with no gene match: 9. CDR3: CASSLAGGTLGQETQYF. The CDR3 DNA is TGCGCCAGCAGCTTGGCCGGGGGGACGTTGGGCCAAGAGACCCAGTACTTC.

In this sample, this clonotype turned up many times. The V call is TRBV29-1, the J call TRBJ1-5, with D possibly TRBD1 on 6 matching bases. The ends were cut back, 7 bases at V and 3 bases at J, with 13 bases in the middle. CDR3 size: 13 residues. The germline V gene has CDR1 SQVTM and CDR2 ANQGSEA. The CDR3 nucleotides read TGCAGCGCCACGGACAGCTACAATCAGCCCCAGCATTTT. Translated: CSATDSYNQPQHF.

This clonotype was found many times. The chain carries TRBV5-1 and TRBJ1-1; no reliable D call. Looked up from germline, CDR1 is SGHRS and CDR2 is YFSETQ. Trimming pared 0 bases from V and 1 base from J, leaving 19 bases between. There are 18 residues in the CDR3. CDR3 loop: CASSLAIASLESNTEAFF. CDR3 sequence (DNA): TGCGCCAGCAGCTTGGCGATCGCGTCACTAGAGTCGAACACTGAAGCTTTCTTT. The variable domain in full, completed from reference TRBV5-1 and TRBJ1-1, reads KAGVTQTPRYLIKTRGQQVTLSCSPISGHRSVSWYQQTPGQGLQFLFEYFSETQRNKGNFPGRFSGRQFSNSRSEMNVSTLELGDSALYLCASSLAIASLESNTEAFFGQGTRLTVV.

The rearrangement uses TRBV4-1 and TRBJ2-7, with 11 bases lining up with TRBD2. The germline V gene has CDR1 MGHRA and CDR2 YSYEKL. This CDR3 has 16 amino acids. Trimming removed 3 bases from V and 2 bases from J; junction bases left unmatched: 6. DNA of the CDR3: TGCGCCAGCAGCCAGCGTGGGACTAGCGGAACCTACGAGCAGTACTTC. Translated: CASSQRGTSGTYEQYF.

This clonotype was found many times. The chain carries TRBV12-3 or TRBV12-4 and TRBJ2-5; 10 bases fit TRBD2. This CDR3 has 13 amino acids. The trim removed 5 bases at V and 6 bases at J, leaving 3 bases unmatched. CDR3 DNA: TGTGCCAGCAGTGCAGCGGGAGGGAAGACCCAGTACTTC. Its protein is CASSAAGGKTQYF.

This clonotype occurred a few times. The chain has TRBV10-1 and TRBJ2-1; D is uncertain. Germline V gene lookup returns CDR1 WNHNN and CDR2 SYGVQD (reference sequence). Between the trimmed V and J ends, which lost 3 bases and 4 bases, there was a span of 13 bases. This CDR3 has 15 amino acids. The CDR3 nucleotides read TGCGCCAGCAGTGATCTGGGAATGGAATACAATGAGCAGTTCTTC. It is translated as CASSDLGMEYNEQFF.

Relative to its sample, this clonotype is medium-sized. The chain is built from TRBV29-1 and TRBJ2-1; tentatively, D is TRBD2 (6 bases). The germline CDR1 and CDR2 sequences are SQVTM and ANQGSEA. The length of the CDR3 is 14 residues. V shed 7 bases and J shed 1 base, with 14 bases lying between them. CDR3 sequence reads: CSALAAQSYNEQFF. As DNA, the CDR3 is TGCAGCGCGTTAGCGGCCCAATCCTACAATGAGCAGTTCTTC.

This clonotype was recorded many times. The chain uses TRBV6-5 and TRBJ1-3, with D uncertain. Germline CDR1 MNHEY, CDR2 SVGAGI. Trimming left V 4 bases short and J 0 bases short, with 13 bases between. CDR3 size: 16 residues. The CDR3 DNA sequence: TGTGCCAGCAGTTCCGGCGGCGGGAGCTCTGGAAACACCATATATTTT. Its protein product is CASSSGGGSSGNTIYF.

There are many counts of this clonotype. The chain combines TRBV6-5 with TRBJ2-7; D gene uncertain. Germline V gene data show CDR1 as MNHEY and CDR2 as SVGAGI. V lost 0 bases, J lost 4 bases, and 4 bases lay in between. The CDR3 runs to 12 residues. DNA for the CDR3: TGTGCCAGCAGTTACTCGAGGTACGAGCAGTACTTC. Protein product: CASSYSRYEQYF.

The chain uses TRBV6-5 and TRBJ2-7; D may match TRBD1 or TRBD2 (5 bases each). The CDR3 contains 15 residues. Germline-derived CDR1 and CDR2 are MNHEY and SVGAGI. V was shortened by 4 bases and J by 0 bases, with 13 bases between the two germline ends. The CDR3 region has the DNA TGTGCCAGCAGTTTAACCGGGACGGCCTCCTACGAGCAGTACTTC. It yields the protein CASSLTGTASYEQYF.

At least ten counts were recorded for this clonotype. The chain is built from TRBV6-2 or TRBV6-3 and TRBJ2-7; D possibly corresponds to TRBD1 (6 bases). V gave up 4 bases and J gave up 3 bases, with 13 bases separating them. The CDR3 consists of 14 residues. CDR1 is MNHEY, CDR2 SVGEGT, per germline. The CDR3 loop reads CASSFPGTIYEQYV. CDR3 sequence (DNA): TGTGCCAGCAGTTTCCCCGGGACAATCTACGAGCAGTACGTC.

This clonotype was seen repeatedly, ten times or more. The chain has TRBV5-4 and TRBJ1-1; tentative D call: TRBD1 (5 bases). V dropped 4 bases and J dropped 5 bases, with 21 bases sitting between them. Germline CDR1 and CDR2: SGHNT and YYREEE (reference sequence). The CDR3 is 16 amino acids. CDR3 in amino acids: CASSPGPGAGETEAFF. The CDR3 region has the DNA TGTGCCAGCAGCCCAGGACCGGGCGCGGGGGAGACTGAAGCTTTCTTT.

In its sample, this clonotype was seen many times. This chain's CDR3 is CASSFYGQSINQPQHF. CDR3 coding DNA: TGTGCCAGCAGCTTCTATGGGCAGTCTATCAATCAGCCCCAGCATTTT. V and J are TRBV7-9 and TRBJ1-5; D gene ambiguous. Per the germline V gene, CDR1 is SEHNR and CDR2 is FQNEAQ (reference sequence). V was clipped by 3 bases and J by 3 bases, with 15 bases between them. This CDR3 spans 16 amino acids.

The gene calls are TRBV6-5 and TRBJ2-2; tentatively, D is TRBD1 or TRBD2 (5 bases each). The CDR3 loop spans 14 amino acids. Germline CDR1 MNHEY, CDR2 SVGAGI. V was shortened by 8 bases and J by 6 bases, with 16 bases between the two germline ends. CDR3 coding DNA: TGTGCCAGCCATCAGAGGGGTTTATCCGGGGAGCTGTTTTTT. Residues: CASHQRGLSGELFF.

This clonotype was recorded many times. This sequence joins TRBV10-3 and TRBJ2-7; no firm D call. The CDR3 covers 13 residues. In germline, CDR1 is ENHRY, CDR2 SYGVKD. Trimming stripped 0 bases from V and 5 bases from J, with 8 bases between. CDR3 DNA sequence: TGTGCCATCAGTGAGTCGACGGCCAACGAGCAGTACGTC. It specifies CAISESTANEQYV.

In its sample, this clonotype was seen many times. J is TRBJ2-1 and V is TRBV6-5; D gene unclear. CDR3 length: 13 residues. Germline assignment: CDR1 MNHEY and CDR2 SVGAGI. V was trimmed by 0 bases and J by 7 bases, leaving 7 bases between them. This CDR3 reads CASSYSWRNEQFF. DNA for the CDR3: TGTGCCAGCAGTTACTCGTGGCGAAATGAGCAGTTCTTC.

This clonotype has at least ten counts. The CDR3 DNA reads as TGTGCCAGCAGTTACCAGTCGGGAGCCGGGGAGCTGTTTTTT. It yields the protein CASSYQSGAGELFF. The chain recombines TRBV6-6 with TRBJ2-2; D is possibly TRBD2 (6 bases). This CDR3 spans 14 amino acids. The V gene's germline CDR1 is MNHNY and CDR2 SVGAGI (reference sequence). Trimming took off 2 bases at V and 6 bases at J, with 10 bases between the two ends.

Ten or more counts support this clonotype. This chain links TRBV20-1 with TRBJ2-5, with a possible D match to TRBD1 (6 bases). Trimming removed 6 bases from V and 2 bases from J, with 19 bases in between. The germline gives CDR1 DFQATT, CDR2 SNEGSKA (reference sequence). The length of the CDR3 is 15 residues. The CDR3 bases are TGCAGTGCCACCTCCGTACAGGGAAGACAAGAGACCCAGTACTTC. It codes for CSATSVQGRQETQYF.

This clonotype was found many times. This chain links TRBV6-6 with TRBJ1-1, with TRBD1 matching over 8 bases. V shed 2 bases and J 5 bases; nucleotides not matched to a gene: 16. CDR3 length equals 18 residues. Germline V gene lookup returns CDR1 MNHNY and CDR2 SVGAGI (reference sequence). CDR3 in amino acids: CASSYPPPTGERGTEAFF. CDR3 DNA: TGTGCCAGCAGTTACCCGCCGCCGACAGGGGAGAGAGGAACTGAAGCTTTCTTT.

The table lists this clonotype with a few counts. The CDR3 spells CASSYRVLAGISYEQYF. In DNA, the CDR3 is TGTGCCAGCAGTTACCGAGTTCTCGCGGGAATCTCCTACGAGCAGTACTTC. J is TRBJ2-7 and V is TRBV6-5; possibly TRBD2 for D (6 bases). V lost 2 bases, J lost 0 bases, and 17 bases lay in between. Germline-derived CDR1 and CDR2 are MNHEY and SVGAGI. The CDR3 spans 17 residues.

This clonotype came up many times. This chain links TRBV5-4 with TRBJ2-1, with D perhaps TRBD2 (5 bases). Trimming pared 5 bases from V and 2 bases from J, leaving 14 bases between. Germline lookup yields CDR1 SGHNT and CDR2 YYREEE (reference sequence). The CDR3 spans 15 residues. The CDR3 region has the DNA TGTGCCAGCAGGCCTTCCGGGAACGCCTACAATGAGCAGTTCTTC. As protein: CASRPSGNAYNEQFF.

This clonotype was observed at least ten times. The chain joins TRBV11-2 to TRBJ2-1; 8 bases are a match to TRBD1. The CDR3 contains 15 residues. CDR1 and CDR2 from the germline V gene are SGHAT and FQNNGV. V gave up 2 bases and J gave up 5 bases; unmatched junction bases: 5. DNA for the CDR3: TGTGCCAGCAGCTTACCCGGGACAGGTCACAATGAGCAGTTCTTC. This encodes CASSLPGTGHNEQFF.